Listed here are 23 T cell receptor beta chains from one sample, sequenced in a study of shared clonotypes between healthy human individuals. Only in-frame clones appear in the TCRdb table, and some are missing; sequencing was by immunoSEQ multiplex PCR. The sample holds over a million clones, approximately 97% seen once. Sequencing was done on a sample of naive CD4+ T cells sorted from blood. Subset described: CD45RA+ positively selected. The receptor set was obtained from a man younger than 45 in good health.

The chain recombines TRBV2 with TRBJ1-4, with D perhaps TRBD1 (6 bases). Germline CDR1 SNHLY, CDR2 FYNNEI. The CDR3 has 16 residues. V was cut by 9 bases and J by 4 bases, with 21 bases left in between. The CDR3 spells CASQGRQGLRNEKLFF. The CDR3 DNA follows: TGTGCCAGTCAAGGTCGGCAGGGGTTACGTAATGAAAAACTGTTTTTT. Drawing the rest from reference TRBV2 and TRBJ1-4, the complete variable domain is EPEVTQTPSHQVTQMGQEVILRCVPISNHLYFYWYRQILGQKVEFLVSFYNNEISEKSEIFDDQFSVERPDGSNFTLKIRSTKLEDSAMYFCASQGRQGLRNEKLFFGSGTQLSVL.

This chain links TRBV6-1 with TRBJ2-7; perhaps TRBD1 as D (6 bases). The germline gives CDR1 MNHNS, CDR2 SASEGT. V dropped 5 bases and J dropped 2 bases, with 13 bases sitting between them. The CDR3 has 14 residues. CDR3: CASSSSGTPYEQYF. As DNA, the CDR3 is TGTGCCAGCAGTTCTTCCGGGACACCCTACGAGCAGTACTTC.

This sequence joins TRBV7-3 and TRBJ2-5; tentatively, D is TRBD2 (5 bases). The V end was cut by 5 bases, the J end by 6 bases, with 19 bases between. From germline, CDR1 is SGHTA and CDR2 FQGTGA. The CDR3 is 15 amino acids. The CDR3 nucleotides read TGTGCCAGCAGCCCATCCCACGGGGTTGGACAGACCCAGTACTTC. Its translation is CASSPSHGVGQTQYF.

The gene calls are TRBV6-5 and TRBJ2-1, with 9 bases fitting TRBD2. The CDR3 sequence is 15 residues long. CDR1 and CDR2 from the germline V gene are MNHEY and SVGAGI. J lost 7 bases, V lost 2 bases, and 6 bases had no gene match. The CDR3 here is CASSYQIAGVNEQFF. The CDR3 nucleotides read TGTGCCAGCAGTTACCAGATAGCGGGAGTGAATGAGCAGTTCTTC.

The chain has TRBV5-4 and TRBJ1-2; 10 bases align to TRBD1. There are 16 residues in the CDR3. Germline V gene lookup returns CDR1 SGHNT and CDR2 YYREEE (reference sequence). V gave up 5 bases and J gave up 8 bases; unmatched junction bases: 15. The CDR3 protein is CASRIRDRGPGWGYTF. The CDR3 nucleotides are TGTGCCAGCAGGATCCGAGACAGGGGGCCGGGATGGGGCTACACCTTC.

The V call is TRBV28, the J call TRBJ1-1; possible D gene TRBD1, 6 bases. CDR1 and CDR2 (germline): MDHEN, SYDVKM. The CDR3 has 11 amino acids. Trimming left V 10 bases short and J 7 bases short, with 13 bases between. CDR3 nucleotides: TGTGCCATCCAGGGGCGGATTGAAGCTTTCTTT. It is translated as CAIQGRIEAFF.

The CDR3 is CASRRREGLGNEQFF. DNA for the CDR3: TGTGCCAGTAGAAGGCGGGAGGGCCTGGGTAATGAGCAGTTCTTC. The rearrangement links TRBV19 to TRBJ2-1, with 9 bases identical to TRBD2. Germline loops: CDR1 LNHDA, CDR2 SQIVND (reference sequence). The CDR3 consists of 15 residues. V lost 6 bases and J lost 7; bases outside the gene matches: 10. Based on the CDR3 plus reference TRBV19 and TRBJ2-1, the full variable domain is DGGITQSPKYLFRKEGQNVTLSCEQNLNHDAMYWYRQDPGQGLRLIYYSQIVNDFQKGDIAEGYSVSREKKESFPLTVTSAQKNPTAFYLCASRRREGLGNEQFFGPGTRLTVL.

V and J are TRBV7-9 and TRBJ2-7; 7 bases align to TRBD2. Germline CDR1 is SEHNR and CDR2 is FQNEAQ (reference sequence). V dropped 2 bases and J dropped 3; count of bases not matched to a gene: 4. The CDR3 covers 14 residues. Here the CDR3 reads CASSLTGLGYEQYF. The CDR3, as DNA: TGTGCCAGCAGCTTAACAGGACTAGGCTACGAGCAGTACTTC.

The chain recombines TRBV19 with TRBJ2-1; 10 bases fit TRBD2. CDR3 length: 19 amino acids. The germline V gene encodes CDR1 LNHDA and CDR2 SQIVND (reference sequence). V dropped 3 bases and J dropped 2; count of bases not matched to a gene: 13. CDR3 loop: CASSIEGVLAGQTYNEQFF. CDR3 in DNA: TGTGCCAGTAGTATTGAAGGGGTACTAGCGGGACAGACCTACAATGAGCAGTTCTTC.

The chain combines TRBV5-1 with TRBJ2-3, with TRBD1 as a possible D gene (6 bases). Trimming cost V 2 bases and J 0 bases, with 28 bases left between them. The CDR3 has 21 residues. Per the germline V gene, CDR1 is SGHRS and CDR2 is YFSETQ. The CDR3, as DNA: TGCGCCAGCAGCTTTGTCGGGCGAGGTAGGGGGAGTACCCTTAGCACAGATACGCAGTATTTT. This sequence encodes CASSFVGRGRGSTLSTDTQYF.

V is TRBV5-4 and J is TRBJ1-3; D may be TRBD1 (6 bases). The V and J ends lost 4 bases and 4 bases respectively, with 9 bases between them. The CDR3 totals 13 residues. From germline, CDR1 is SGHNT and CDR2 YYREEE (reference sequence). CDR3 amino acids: CASSLDRGNTIYF. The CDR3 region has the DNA TGTGCCAGCAGCCTTGACAGGGGAAACACCATATATTTT.

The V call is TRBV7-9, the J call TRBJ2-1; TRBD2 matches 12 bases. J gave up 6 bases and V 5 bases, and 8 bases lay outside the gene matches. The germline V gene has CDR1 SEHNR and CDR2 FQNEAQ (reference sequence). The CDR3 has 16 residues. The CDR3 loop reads CASSARTSGILNEQFF. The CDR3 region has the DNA TGTGCCAGCAGCGCAAGGACTAGCGGGATCCTCAATGAGCAGTTCTTC.

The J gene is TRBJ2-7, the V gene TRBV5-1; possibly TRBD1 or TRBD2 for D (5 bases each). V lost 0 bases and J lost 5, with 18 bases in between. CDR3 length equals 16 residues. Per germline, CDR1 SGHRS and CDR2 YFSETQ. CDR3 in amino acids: CASSLAGGQGVHEQYF. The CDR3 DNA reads TGCGCCAGCAGCTTGGCCGGCGGGCAGGGTGTCCACGAGCAGTACTTC.

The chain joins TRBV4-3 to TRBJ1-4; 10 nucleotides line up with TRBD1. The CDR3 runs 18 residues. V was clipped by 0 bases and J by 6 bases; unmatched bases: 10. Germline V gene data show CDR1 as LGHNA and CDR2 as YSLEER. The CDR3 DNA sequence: TGCGCCAGCAGCCAAGATTTACAGACAGGGGGCGTTCATGAAAAACTGTTTTTT. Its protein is CASSQDLQTGGVHEKLFF.

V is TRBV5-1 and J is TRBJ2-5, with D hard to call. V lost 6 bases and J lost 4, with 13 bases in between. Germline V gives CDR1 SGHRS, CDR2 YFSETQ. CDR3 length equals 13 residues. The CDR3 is CASMIKVSETQYF. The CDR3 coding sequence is TGCGCCAGCATGATCAAGGTTTCAGAGACCCAGTACTTC.

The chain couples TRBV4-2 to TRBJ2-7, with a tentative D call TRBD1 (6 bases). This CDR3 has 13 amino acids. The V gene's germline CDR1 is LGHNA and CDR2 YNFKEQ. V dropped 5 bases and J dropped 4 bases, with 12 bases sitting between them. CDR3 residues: CASSRGTAYEQYF. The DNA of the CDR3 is TGTGCCAGCAGCAGGGGGACGGCTTACGAGCAGTACTTC.

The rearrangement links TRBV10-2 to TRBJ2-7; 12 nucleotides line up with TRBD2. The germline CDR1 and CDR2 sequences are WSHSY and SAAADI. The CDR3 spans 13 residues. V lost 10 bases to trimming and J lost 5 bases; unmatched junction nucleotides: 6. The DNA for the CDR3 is TGCGCCACCCGGACTAGCGGGATTCACGAGCAGTACTTC. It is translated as CATRTSGIHEQYF.

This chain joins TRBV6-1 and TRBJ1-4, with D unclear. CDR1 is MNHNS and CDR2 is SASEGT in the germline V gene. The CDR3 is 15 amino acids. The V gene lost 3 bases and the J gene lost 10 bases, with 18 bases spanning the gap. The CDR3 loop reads CASSDELGIGGKLFF. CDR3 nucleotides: TGTGCCAGCAGTGACGAACTGGGGATCGGCGGAAAACTGTTTTTT.

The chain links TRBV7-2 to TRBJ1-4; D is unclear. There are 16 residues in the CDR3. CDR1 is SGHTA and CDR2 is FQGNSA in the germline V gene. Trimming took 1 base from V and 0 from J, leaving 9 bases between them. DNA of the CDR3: TGTGCCAGCAGCTTAGATCCTCGATCAACTAATGAAAAACTGTTTTTT. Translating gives CASSLDPRSTNEKLFF. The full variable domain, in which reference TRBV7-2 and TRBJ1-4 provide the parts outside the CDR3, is GAGVSQSPSNKVTEKGKDVELRCDPISGHTALYWYRQSLGQGLEFLIYFQGNSAPDKSGLPSDRFSAERTGGSVSTLTIQRTQQEDSAVYLCASSLDPRSTNEKLFFGSGTQLSVL.

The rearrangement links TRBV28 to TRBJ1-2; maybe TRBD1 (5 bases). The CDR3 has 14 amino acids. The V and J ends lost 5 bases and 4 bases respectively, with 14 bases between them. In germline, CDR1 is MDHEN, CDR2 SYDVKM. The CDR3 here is CASSIVAGLYGYTF. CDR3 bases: TGTGCCAGCAGTATCGTTGCAGGGCTCTATGGCTACACCTTC.

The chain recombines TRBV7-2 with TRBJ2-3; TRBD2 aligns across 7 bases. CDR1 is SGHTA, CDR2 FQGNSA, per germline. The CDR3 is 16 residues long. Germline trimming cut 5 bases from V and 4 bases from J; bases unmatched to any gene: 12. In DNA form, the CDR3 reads TGTGCCAGCAGCCTAAAATGGGGGGGGAATTCAGATACGCAGTATTTT. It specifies CASSLKWGGNSDTQYF.

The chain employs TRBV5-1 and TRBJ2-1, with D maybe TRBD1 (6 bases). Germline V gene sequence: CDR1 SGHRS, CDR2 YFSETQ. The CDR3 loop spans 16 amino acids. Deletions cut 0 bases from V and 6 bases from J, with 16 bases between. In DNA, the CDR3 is TGCGCCAGCAGCTTGGCCCAGGGGCAACTCTTCAATGAGCAGTTCTTC. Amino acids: CASSLAQGQLFNEQFF. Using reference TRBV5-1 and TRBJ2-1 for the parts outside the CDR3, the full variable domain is KAGVTQTPRYLIKTRGQQVTLSCSPISGHRSVSWYQQTPGQGLQFLFEYFSETQRNKGNFPGRFSGRQFSNSRSEMNVSTLELGDSALYLCASSLAQGQLFNEQFFGPGTRLTVL.

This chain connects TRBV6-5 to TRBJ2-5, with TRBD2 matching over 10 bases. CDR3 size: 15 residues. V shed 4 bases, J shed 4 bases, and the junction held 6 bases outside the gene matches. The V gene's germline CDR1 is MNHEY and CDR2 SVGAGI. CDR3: CASSFTSGIGETQYF. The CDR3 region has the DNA TGTGCCAGCAGTTTCACTAGCGGGATTGGAGAGACCCAGTACTTC.